This T cell receptor beta chain originates from a study of OX40 agonist ivuxolimab in advanced cancers. Overall study context: Patients were roughly 83% male with ages about 20 to 79, mean about 60. Study conclusions and caveats: Some nonresponders additionally presented with little normalized T-cell clonal expansion. At 0.1 to 3.0 mg/kg, clonal expansion of CD4+ and CD8+ blood T cells had occurred by week 6.

This clone was observed a few times. Its antigen is undetermined. The assay was immunoSEQ multiplex PCR, and TCRdb's table has in-frame clones only and misses some. The sample carries 7,500 to 10,000 clones, 65% to 80% recorded once. The CDR3 runs 10 residues. Trimming removed 9 bases at V and 10 bases at J, with 12 bases between. Germline assignment: CDR1 SNHLY and CDR2 FYNNEI. This receptor was obtained from an adult with an advanced solid tumor such as melanoma, head and neck, liver or kidney cancer. This chain connects TRBV2 to TRBJ1-2; TRBD1 might be the D (6 bases). This specimen was CD4+ or CD8+ T cells sorted from blood, taken in a trial of the OX40 agonist ivuxolimab. Here the CDR3 reads CASPTGHYTF. CDR3 coding DNA: TGTGCCAGTCCAACAGGGCACTACACCTTC.